The sequence of this TCR beta chain was determined in a study of response to subunit inactivated influenza vaccine. MiXCR, applied by TCRdb to the RT-PCR reads, yields one record per CDR3 protein. Of over 150,000 distinct CDR3 sequences listed, approximately 10% were seen once; the top ten hold around 12%. The sample holds a few counts of this clonotype. The CDR3 has 14 residues. Trimming removed 6 bases at V and 8 bases at J, with 17 bases between. The TCR was taken from a man over 45 who received an inactivated influenza vaccine. The input for sequencing was non-naive T cells sorted from PBMCs, taken 40 to 50 days after vaccination. The chain carries TRBV12-3 or TRBV12-4 and TRBJ2-1; no clear D gene. The CDR3 reads CASSLYGPLHEQFF. CDR3 DNA: TGTGCCAGCAGCCTTTACGGGCCTCTACATGAGCAGTTCTTC.